The 25 T cell receptor beta chains below come from one sample, sequenced in a study of blood T cell repertoires in COVID-19. The table came from immunoSEQ multiplex PCR; TCRdb's copy has only in-frame clones and leaves some out. Among about 350,000 clones listed, about 90% were seen once. Specimen: PBMCs or T cells enriched from blood (not recorded which). The receptors come from a woman aged 30 to 39 who had recovered from COVID-19.

As for this clone: Other DNA sequences of this sample code for an identical CDR3. The CDR3 region is CASSLGQNYGYTF. In nucleotides, the CDR3 is TGTGCCAGCAGCCTCGGACAGAACTATGGCTACACCTTC. The rearrangement joins TRBV3-1 (or the pseudogene TRBV3-2) to TRBJ1-2; perhaps TRBD1 as D (6 bases). This CDR3 has 13 amino acids. V shed 4 bases and J shed 2 bases, with 8 bases lying between them. CDR1 and CDR2 (germline): LGHDT, YNNKEL (reference sequence).

The chain is built from TRBV5-4 and TRBJ2-2; TRBD1 agrees at 8 bases. The CDR3 sequence is 16 residues long. The germline V gene encodes CDR1 SGHNT and CDR2 YYREEE (reference sequence). Germline trimming cut 2 bases from V and 5 bases from J; bases unmatched to any gene: 8. CDR3 amino acids: CASSLHQGAGTGELFF. CDR3 coding DNA: TGTGCCAGCAGCTTACACCAGGGGGCGGGAACCGGGGAGCTGTTTTTT. The variable domain in full, with the rest retrieved from reference TRBV5-4 and TRBJ2-2, is ETGVTQSPTHLIKTRGQQVTLRCSSQSGHNTVSWYQQALGQGPQFIFQYYREEENGRGNFPPRFSGLQFPNYSSELNVNALELDDSALYLCASSLHQGAGTGELFFGEGSRLTVL.

This clone showed up just a few times. The V and J genes are TRBV28 and TRBJ1-4, with TRBD1 identical over 7 bases. V lost 6 bases, J lost 8 bases, and 6 bases stayed unmatched. This CDR3 has 13 amino acids. The V gene's germline CDR1 is MDHEN and CDR2 SYDVKM. This CDR3 reads CASRGQGEEKLFF. CDR3 sequence (DNA): TGTGCCAGCAGGGGGCAGGGGGAGGAAAAACTGTTTTTT.

J is TRBJ2-7 and V is TRBV5-1; no firm D call. The V end was cut by 4 bases, the J end by 6 bases, with 8 bases between. The CDR3 loop spans 11 amino acids. Germline CDR1 and CDR2: SGHRS and YFSETQ. This CDR3 is CASSISGEQYF. DNA for the CDR3: TGCGCCAGCAGCATCTCCGGCGAGCAGTACTTC.

The V call is TRBV10-1, the J call TRBJ1-1, with 7 bases aligning to TRBD1. Looked up from germline, CDR1 is WNHNN and CDR2 is SYGVQD (reference sequence). The V and J ends lost 3 bases and 5 bases, in that order; junction bases with no gene match: 3. There are 13 residues in the CDR3. The CDR3 DNA sequence: TGCGCCAGCAGTGACCCGACAGGGACTGAAGCTTTCTTT. It specifies CASSDPTGTEAFF.

CDR3 DNA sequence: TGTGCCAGCAGAGGACAGGGGGCGTTTGGCTACACCTTC. Encoded protein: CASRGQGAFGYTF. The gene calls are TRBV27 and TRBJ1-2; the match to TRBD1 covers 11 bases. The CDR3 covers 13 residues. Unmatched junction bases numbered 4, after V lost 6 bases and J lost 7 bases. CDR1 and CDR2 (germline): MNHEY, SMNVEV (reference sequence).

The chain has TRBV10-2 and TRBJ1-5; 7 nucleotides align to TRBD1. The CDR3 covers 15 residues. J gave up 2 bases and V 1 base, and 2 bases lay outside the gene matches. Germline CDR1 and CDR2: WSHSY and SAAADI. The CDR3: CASSEYGQGNQPQHF. In DNA form, the CDR3 reads TGCGCCAGCAGTGAGTACGGACAGGGCAATCAGCCCCAGCATTTT.

This chain uses TRBV11-2 with TRBJ2-5, with a tentative D call TRBD2 (7 bases). The germline V gene has CDR1 SGHAT and CDR2 FQNNGV. V was clipped by 1 base and J by 5 bases, with 11 bases between them. This CDR3 comprises 14 residues. The CDR3 region has the DNA TGTGCCAGCAGCTTAGTCAGGGGAGGGGAGACCCAGTACTTC. Amino acid sequence: CASSLVRGGETQYF.

This sequence joins TRBV5-4 and TRBJ1-6; 10 bases are a match to TRBD1. The CDR3 runs to 15 residues. In germline, CDR1 is SGHNT, CDR2 YYREEE (reference sequence). V was clipped by 4 bases and J by 7 bases; unmatched bases: 5. CDR3: CASSKPGQGNSPLHF. DNA for the CDR3: TGTGCCAGCAGCAAACCGGGACAGGGGAATTCACCCCTCCACTTT.

The chain is built from TRBV2 and TRBJ2-5; unclear D gene. The CDR3 has 14 amino acids. Trimming pared 6 bases from V and 2 bases from J, leaving 13 bases between. Germline CDR1 reads SNHLY; CDR2 reads FYNNEI. The CDR3 sequence is CASRLLIVQETQYF. In DNA, the CDR3 is TGTGCCAGCAGGCTACTCATCGTGCAAGAGACCCAGTACTTC.

The chain joins TRBV7-6 to TRBJ2-3, with 9 nucleotides matching TRBD2. Trimming removed 0 bases from V and 2 bases from J; junction bases left unmatched: 3. This CDR3 is 16 amino acids long. Germline V gene sequence: CDR1 SGHVS, CDR2 FNYEAQ. The CDR3 DNA sequence: TGTGCCAGCAGCTTAGCTAGCGGGGGCCTCACAGATACGCAGTATTTT. Encoded protein: CASSLASGGLTDTQYF.

The chain has TRBV28 and TRBJ1-6, with D possibly TRBD1 on 6 matching bases. Between the trimmed V and J ends, which lost 6 bases and 7 bases, there was a span of 16 bases. The CDR3 is made up of 15 amino acids. Germline V gene lookup returns CDR1 MDHEN and CDR2 SYDVKM. CDR3 in amino acids: CASSPPRGGNSPLHF. The CDR3 nucleotides are TGTGCCAGCAGCCCACCCAGGGGAGGGAATTCACCCCTCCACTTT.

This chain uses TRBV6-1 with TRBJ1-5; maybe TRBD1 (6 bases). V lost 4 bases and J lost 1, with 26 bases in between. The germline V gene encodes CDR1 MNHNS and CDR2 SASEGT. CDR3 size: 20 residues. In DNA, the CDR3 is TGTGCCAGCAGTGGTTTTCGGGGGCGGGGGTCGTGGGTAAGCAATCAGCCCCAGCATTTT. Encoded protein: CASSGFRGRGSWVSNQPQHF.

In this sample, this clone turned up a few times. This chain uses TRBV6-2 or TRBV6-3 with TRBJ1-2, with 9 positions matching TRBD1. Looked up from germline, CDR1 is MNHEY and CDR2 is SVGEGT. V gave up 5 bases and J gave up 8 bases; unmatched junction bases: 9. CDR3 length: 14 amino acids. As DNA, the CDR3 is TGTGCCAGCAGTGTGACGACAGGGGGATTCGGCTACACCTTC. It is translated as CASSVTTGGFGYTF.

This chain joins TRBV7-2 and TRBJ2-2, with TRBD1 matching over 7 bases. J was trimmed by 1 base and V by 5 bases; bases with no gene match: 7. CDR3 length: 16 residues. From germline, CDR1 is SGHTA and CDR2 FQGNSA. The CDR3 nucleotides are TGTGCCAGCAGCCTACAGGGGAGAGGGAACACCGGGGAGCTGTTTTTT. Protein sequence: CASSLQGRGNTGELFF.

The CDR3 sequence is CASSFFSVGDYGYTF. The DNA for the CDR3 is TGTGCCAGCAGTTTTTTCTCCGTAGGGGACTATGGCTACACCTTC. The genes are TRBV28 and TRBJ1-2, with a tentative D call TRBD1 (5 bases). CDR3 length: 15 residues. From germline, CDR1 is MDHEN and CDR2 SYDVKM. V shed 3 bases and J shed 3 bases, with 14 bases lying between them.

A few counts support this clone. The chain joins TRBV5-8 to TRBJ1-2; maybe TRBD1 (6 bases). The CDR3 runs to 13 residues. Looked up from germline, CDR1 is SGHTS and CDR2 is YDEGEE. Trimming removed 3 bases at V and 6 bases at J, with 12 bases between. The CDR3 here is CASSSPGAHGYTF. CDR3 coding DNA: TGTGCCAGCAGCTCGCCAGGGGCGCATGGCTACACCTTC.

V is TRBV18 and J is TRBJ2-2, with D perhaps matching TRBD1 (6 bases). The germline CDR1 and CDR2 sequences are KGHSH and LQKENI. The ends were cut back, 4 bases at V and 5 bases at J, with 11 bases in the middle. The CDR3 consists of 14 residues. The chain's CDR3 is CASSLKQGTGELFF. CDR3 coding DNA: TGTGCCAGCTCACTTAAACAGGGAACCGGGGAGCTGTTTTTT.

The chain has TRBV12-3 or TRBV12-4 and TRBJ1-5, with 10 bases aligning to TRBD1. V lost 7 bases, J lost 6 bases, and 3 bases stayed unmatched. The CDR3 contains 13 residues. CDR3 nucleotide sequence: TGTGCCAGCAAACGACAGGGGGCTCAGCCCCAGCATTTT. Amino acids: CASKRQGAQPQHF.

This chain links TRBV11-3 with TRBJ2-2; TRBD2 aligns across 13 bases. V lost 3 bases and J lost 1; bases outside the gene matches: 2. Germline assignment: CDR1 SGHNT and CDR2 YENEEA. The CDR3 contains 17 residues. CDR3 nucleotide sequence: TGTGCCAGCAGCTTTGGACTAGCGGGGGAGAACACCGGGGAGCTGTTTTTT. This encodes CASSFGLAGENTGELFF.

V and J are TRBV7-2 and TRBJ2-4; TRBD1 matches at 7 bases. CDR1 and CDR2 (germline): SGHTA, FQGNSA. V shed 2 bases and J 0 bases; nucleotides not matched to a gene: 4. This CDR3 region has 16 residues. In DNA, the CDR3 is TGTGCCAGCAGCTTACTAGGGGGCCTAGCCAAAAACATTCAGTACTTC. Its translation is CASSLLGGLAKNIQYF.

The rearrangement joins TRBV7-8 to TRBJ1-4, with D perhaps matching TRBD1 (5 bases). This CDR3 is 16 amino acids long. V gave up 4 bases and J gave up 5 bases, with 17 bases separating them. Germline values: CDR1 SGHVS, CDR2 FQNEAQ. CDR3 in amino acids: CASSSQGLRGNEKLFF. The CDR3 DNA follows: TGTGCCAGCAGCTCTCAGGGACTCCGGGGGAATGAAAAACTGTTTTTT.

This rearrangement joins TRBV4-1 to TRBJ1-1, with 7 nucleotides matching TRBD1. CDR3 length: 19 amino acids. V lost 1 base and J lost 1; bases outside the gene matches: 15. Looked up from germline, CDR1 is MGHRA and CDR2 is YSYEKL. CDR3 sequence reads: CASSQVRGQGVVGNTEAFF. CDR3 DNA: TGCGCCAGCAGCCAAGTTAGAGGGCAGGGGGTAGTTGGGAACACTGAAGCTTTCTTT.

The chain has TRBV28 and TRBJ1-5; 7 positions agree with TRBD1. This CDR3 contains 17 residues. Germline V gene data show CDR1 as MDHEN and CDR2 as SYDVKM. V shed 7 bases, J shed 1 base, and the junction held 13 bases outside the gene matches. The CDR3, as DNA: TGTGCCAGCACCTCCGGCGGGTACAGGGGCAGCAATCAGCCCCAGCATTTT. It yields the protein CASTSGGYRGSNQPQHF.

The chain couples TRBV4-1 to TRBJ1-3; D gene unclear. Looked up from germline, CDR1 is MGHRA and CDR2 is YSYEKL. Trimming took off 1 base at V and 8 bases at J, with 9 bases between the two ends. CDR3 size: 13 residues. Here the CDR3 reads CASSQGPGDTIYF. The CDR3 bases are TGCGCCAGCAGCCAAGGTCCCGGGGACACCATATATTTT.